These T cell receptor beta chains were read from a single sample in a study of cytomegalovirus exposure and HLA in healthy donors. Repertoires were generated with immunoSEQ multiplex PCR, while TCRdb's copy carries only in-frame clones and drops some. The sample shows around 150,000 clones, about 72% of them seen only once. What was sequenced was PBMCs. The receptor set was obtained from a male donor in good health and CMV-seronegative. Each CDR3 is given with its conserved first and last residue. Fields, in order: V gene, J gene, D gene, clone size, CDR3 DNA, CDR3 protein. The D gene is left open where the match is weak. Not all rows give a size; the values are once, few, many and, for expanded clones, a class.

V gene: TRBV7-8; J gene: TRBJ2-1; D gene: -; clone size: -; CDR3 DNA: TGTGCCAGCAGCTTAAACCCAAGGGGTGAGCAGTTCTTC; CDR3 protein: CASSLNPRGEQFF
V gene: TRBV10-3; J gene: TRBJ2-3; D gene: TRBD2; clone size: -; CDR3 DNA: TGTGCCATCAGATGGACTAGCGGGAGCACAGATACGCAGTATTTT; CDR3 protein: CAIRWTSGSTDTQYF
V gene: TRBV19; J gene: TRBJ2-1; D gene: TRBD2; clone size: -; CDR3 DNA: TGTGCCAGTAGTATAGGGGGACTAGCGGGGGTTAATGAGCAGTTCTTC; CDR3 protein: CASSIGGLAGVNEQFF
V gene: TRBV7-3; J gene: TRBJ2-7; D gene: TRBD2; clone size: -; CDR3 DNA: TGTGCCAGCAGCCTGGGAGCGGGGGCGCGCTACGAGCAGTACTTC; CDR3 protein: CASSLGAGARYEQYF
V gene: TRBV10-1; J gene: TRBJ1-2; D gene: TRBD1; clone size: -; CDR3 DNA: TGCGCCAGCAGTCTTAGGACAGGCGTCTATGGCTACACCTTC; CDR3 protein: CASSLRTGVYGYTF
V gene: TRBV6-4; J gene: TRBJ2-1; D gene: TRBD2; clone size: -; CDR3 DNA: TGTGCCAGCAGTGATTTAGCGGGAGGGCCCTCCTACAATGAGCAGTTCTTC; CDR3 protein: CASSDLAGGPSYNEQFF
V gene: TRBV7-8; J gene: TRBJ2-2; D gene: TRBD1; clone size: -; CDR3 DNA: TGTGCCAGCAGCTTAATGTTCGGACAGGGGGGTCACACCGGGGAGCTGTTTTTT; CDR3 protein: CASSLMFGQGGHTGELFF
V gene: TRBV18; J gene: TRBJ2-2; D gene: -; clone size: -; CDR3 DNA: TGTGCCAGCTCACGACAGGCGAACACCGGGGAGCTGTTTTTT; CDR3 protein: CASSRQANTGELFF
V gene: TRBV6-5; J gene: TRBJ2-7; D gene: TRBD2; clone size: -; CDR3 DNA: TGTGCCAGCAGTTACTCGCCCCTAGCGGGAGCCTACGAGCAGTACTTC; CDR3 protein: CASSYSPLAGAYEQYF
V gene: TRBV15; J gene: TRBJ1-4; D gene: -; clone size: -; CDR3 DNA: TGTGCCACCAGCAGAGATCTCAGGGATGAAAAACTGTTTTTT; CDR3 protein: CATSRDLRDEKLFF
V gene: TRBV28; J gene: TRBJ2-1; D gene: -; clone size: -; CDR3 DNA: TGTGCCAGCAGTTTGGGAGGGGGACCGTTCAATGAGCAGTTCTTC; CDR3 protein: CASSLGGGPFNEQFF
V gene: TRBV4-2; J gene: TRBJ2-5; D gene: TRBD2; clone size: -; CDR3 DNA: TGTGCCAGCAGCCAAGACCTAGCGGGAGAGACCCAGTACTTC; CDR3 protein: CASSQDLAGETQYF
V gene: TRBV18; J gene: TRBJ2-7; D gene: TRBD1; clone size: -; CDR3 DNA: TGTGCCAGCTCACCTGGACAGGGGGCTTACGAGCAGTACTTC; CDR3 protein: CASSPGQGAYEQYF
V gene: TRBV6-5; J gene: TRBJ2-1; D gene: -; clone size: -; CDR3 DNA: TGTGCCAGCAGCGCGGACAGAAGCTCCTACAATGAGCAGTTCTTC; CDR3 protein: CASSADRSSYNEQFF
V gene: TRBV6-1; J gene: TRBJ2-3; D gene: -; clone size: once; CDR3 DNA: TGTGCCCTGCGGGGTGGCACAGATACGCAGTATTTT; CDR3 protein: CALRGGTDTQYF
V gene: TRBV7-6; J gene: TRBJ2-3; D gene: TRBD2; clone size: once; CDR3 DNA: TGTGCCAGCAGCTTAATAAGCGGGGGGGGCCCCACAGATACGCAGTATTTT; CDR3 protein: CASSLISGGGPTDTQYF
V gene: TRBV4-1; J gene: TRBJ1-5; D gene: -; clone size: -; CDR3 DNA: TGCGCCAGCAGCCAAGATCGGAATCAGCCCCAGCATTTT; CDR3 protein: CASSQDRNQPQHF
V gene: TRBV7-2; J gene: TRBJ1-2; D gene: -; clone size: -; CDR3 DNA: TGTGCCAGCAGCCCTTCGGGGGGGGGCGAGGGCTACACCTTC; CDR3 protein: CASSPSGGGEGYTF
V gene: TRBV11-2; J gene: TRBJ2-5; D gene: -; clone size: -; CDR3 DNA: TGTGCCAGCAGCTTTCCCGGACAGTTTCAAGAGACCCAGTACTTC; CDR3 protein: CASSFPGQFQETQYF
V gene: TRBV6-4; J gene: TRBJ2-7; D gene: -; clone size: -; CDR3 DNA: TGTGCCAGCAGGACAGGTCTCGGGCAGTACTTC; CDR3 protein: CASRTGLGQYF
V gene: TRBV10-1; J gene: TRBJ2-3; D gene: -; clone size: once; CDR3 DNA: TGCGCCAGCACCAAGCGACGGCGGGGGCGGGGAGATACGCAGTATTTT; CDR3 protein: CASTKRRRGRGDTQYF
V gene: TRBV2; J gene: TRBJ2-5; D gene: TRBD1; clone size: -; CDR3 DNA: TGTGCCAGCAAGGACAGGGCAGAGACCCAGTACTTC; CDR3 protein: CASKDRAETQYF
V gene: TRBV29-1; J gene: TRBJ2-5; D gene: TRBD2; clone size: -; CDR3 DNA: TGCAGCGTCGGCGGATTAGCGGGAGAAGTTGACCTGGGGACCCAGTACTTC; CDR3 protein: CSVGGLAGEVDLGTQYF
V gene: TRBV28; J gene: TRBJ1-2; D gene: -; clone size: -; CDR3 DNA: TGTGCCAGCAGTATAGAATCGTATGGCTACACCTTC; CDR3 protein: CASSIESYGYTF
V gene: TRBV6-5; J gene: TRBJ1-5; D gene: -; clone size: once; CDR3 DNA: TGTGCCAGCAGTTACTCGGCCAATCAGCCCCAGCATTTT; CDR3 protein: CASSYSANQPQHF
V gene: TRBV4-2; J gene: TRBJ2-1; D gene: TRBD2; clone size: -; CDR3 DNA: TGTGCCAGCAGCTCCAGGGAGAGCGGGAGTGACTACAATGAGCAGTTCTTC; CDR3 protein: CASSSRESGSDYNEQFF
V gene: TRBV11-2; J gene: TRBJ1-1; D gene: -; clone size: few; CDR3 DNA: TGTGCCAGCAGCTTACGCAGGGGGAACACTGAAGCTTTCTTT; CDR3 protein: CASSLRRGNTEAFF
V gene: TRBV5-1; J gene: TRBJ2-2; D gene: -; clone size: -; CDR3 DNA: TGCGCCAGCAGCTTGAGACAGGACACCACCGGGGAGCTGTTTTTT; CDR3 protein: CASSLRQDTTGELFF
V gene: TRBV5-1; J gene: TRBJ1-3; D gene: -; clone size: -; CDR3 DNA: TGCGCCAGCAGCTTGGTCGCAGGGAACTCTGGAAACACCATATATTTT; CDR3 protein: CASSLVAGNSGNTIYF
V gene: TRBV28; J gene: TRBJ1-1; D gene: TRBD1; clone size: -; CDR3 DNA: TGTGCCAGCAGTTTCAGGGGGCGAGCTTTCTTT; CDR3 protein: CASSFRGRAFF
V gene: TRBV4-3; J gene: TRBJ2-2; D gene: TRBD2; clone size: -; CDR3 DNA: TGCGCCAGCAGCCAGGGACTAGCGGGAGCCGGGGAGCTGTTTTTT; CDR3 protein: CASSQGLAGAGELFF
V gene: TRBV6-5; J gene: TRBJ1-5; D gene: -; clone size: -; CDR3 DNA: TGTGCCAGCAGGGATTCAGGGAATAGCAATCAGCCCCAGCATTTT; CDR3 protein: CASRDSGNSNQPQHF
V gene: TRBV29-1; J gene: TRBJ1-1; D gene: -; clone size: -; CDR3 DNA: TGCAGCGTTGAATTGGCAGGGAAAGGCACTGAAGCTTTCTTT; CDR3 protein: CSVELAGKGTEAFF
V gene: TRBV4-3; J gene: TRBJ2-1; D gene: -; clone size: -; CDR3 DNA: TGCGCCAGCAGCCAAGAGATGACCACGGGTGAGCAGTTCTTC; CDR3 protein: CASSQEMTTGEQFF
V gene: TRBV6-6; J gene: TRBJ2-7; D gene: TRBD1; clone size: -; CDR3 DNA: TGTGCCCATTCAGGGGGACAGGGAATCTCCGAGCAGTACTTC; CDR3 protein: CAHSGGQGISEQYF
V gene: TRBV4-3; J gene: TRBJ2-7; D gene: TRBD1; clone size: many; CDR3 DNA: TGCGCCAGCAGCTTGGACAGGGGGTACGCCTACGAGCAGTACTTC; CDR3 protein: CASSLDRGYAYEQYF
V gene: TRBV4-1; J gene: TRBJ2-1; D gene: TRBD2; clone size: many; CDR3 DNA: TGCGCCAGCAGCCAAGCAGGAGCGGGAGCTTACAATGAGCAGTTCTTC; CDR3 protein: CASSQAGAGAYNEQFF
V gene: TRBV5-1; J gene: TRBJ2-7; D gene: -; clone size: -; CDR3 DNA: TGCGCCAGCAGCCCGGACAGCTCCTACGAGCAGTACTTC; CDR3 protein: CASSPDSSYEQYF
V gene: TRBV28; J gene: TRBJ2-7; D gene: TRBD2; clone size: -; CDR3 DNA: TGTGCCAGCAGTTTAGGTGGGGCTCTAGCGGGAACCCTCTACGAGCAGTACTTC; CDR3 protein: CASSLGGALAGTLYEQYF
V gene: TRBV7-2; J gene: TRBJ2-7; D gene: -; clone size: -; CDR3 DNA: TGTGCCAGCAGCCCCCCCGCCAGCGCGGCCTACGAGCAGTACTTC; CDR3 protein: CASSPPASAAYEQYF
V gene: TRBV2; J gene: TRBJ2-5; D gene: TRBD1; clone size: -; CDR3 DNA: TGTGCCAGCAGTGGGACAGGGATAGGGGAGACCCAGTACTTC; CDR3 protein: CASSGTGIGETQYF
V gene: TRBV7-2; J gene: TRBJ2-7; D gene: TRBD2; clone size: -; CDR3 DNA: TGTGCCAGCAGCCCAGACAAAGCGGGAGGGCGGGAGCAGTACTTC; CDR3 protein: CASSPDKAGGREQYF
V gene: TRBV19; J gene: TRBJ2-2; D gene: -; clone size: -; CDR3 DNA: TGTGCCAGTAGTATTTACATCTTGAACACCGGGGAGCTGTTTTTT; CDR3 protein: CASSIYILNTGELFF
V gene: TRBV28; J gene: TRBJ2-7; D gene: -; clone size: -; CDR3 DNA: TGTGCCAGCACCTCCCTAGGAAACTACGAGCAGTACTTC; CDR3 protein: CASTSLGNYEQYF
V gene: TRBV28; J gene: TRBJ1-2; D gene: TRBD1; clone size: few; CDR3 DNA: TGTGCCAGCAGACAGGGACAGGGGGCCCCCTATGGCTACACCTTC; CDR3 protein: CASRQGQGAPYGYTF
V gene: TRBV7-9; J gene: TRBJ2-2; D gene: -; clone size: -; CDR3 DNA: TGTGCCAGCAGTCCGGGACTTGCGAACACCGGGGAGCTGTTTTTT; CDR3 protein: CASSPGLANTGELFF
V gene: TRBV6-1; J gene: TRBJ2-1; D gene: TRBD2; clone size: -; CDR3 DNA: TGTGCCAGCAGGAGAGGTGGGGGGGTGTTCGATGAGCAGTTCTTC; CDR3 protein: CASRRGGGVFDEQFF
V gene: TRBV9; J gene: TRBJ1-5; D gene: TRBD1; clone size: -; CDR3 DNA: TGTGCCAGCAGCAACTTAGACAGGGGACAGCCCCAGCATTTT; CDR3 protein: CASSNLDRGQPQHF